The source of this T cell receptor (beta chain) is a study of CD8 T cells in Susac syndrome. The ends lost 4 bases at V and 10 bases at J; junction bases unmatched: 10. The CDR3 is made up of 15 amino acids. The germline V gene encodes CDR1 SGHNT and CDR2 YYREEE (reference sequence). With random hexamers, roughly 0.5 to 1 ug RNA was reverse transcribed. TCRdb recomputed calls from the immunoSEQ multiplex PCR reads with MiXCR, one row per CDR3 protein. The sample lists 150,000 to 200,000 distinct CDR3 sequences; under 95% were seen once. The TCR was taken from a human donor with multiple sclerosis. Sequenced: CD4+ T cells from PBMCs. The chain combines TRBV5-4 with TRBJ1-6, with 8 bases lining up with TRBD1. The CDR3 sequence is CASSPRTGSGSPLHF. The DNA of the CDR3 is TGTGCCAGCAGCCCAAGGACAGGGTCAGGGTCACCCCTCCACTTT.